The source of this T cell receptor beta chain is a study of blood T cell repertoires in COVID-19. Across the whole study: Specimens from acute and convalescent COVID-19 originated in the United States, Italy and Spain. PBMCs, B-cell-depleted T cells, or T cells provided the cDNA or gDNA that made up the material.

Per germline, CDR1 SGHTA and CDR2 FQGNSA. CDR3 size: 14 residues. V was shortened by 5 bases and J by 1 base, with 11 bases between the two germline ends. The Seattle patients joined while their infection was active and were tracked longitudinally afterward. Source study methods: The assay estimated nucleated cells by amplifying reference gene primers. Method: immunoSEQ multiplex PCR; TCRdb's copy keeps in-frame clones and lacks some. The DNA was the basis for D and trimming; V, J and clone size are from that table. In the table there are hundreds of thousands of clones, more than 70% of which are singletons.

This TCR derives from a woman aged 30 to 39 with COVID-19, enrolled during active disease. The sequenced material came from peripheral blood. The chain uses TRBV7-2 and TRBJ1-2; no clear D gene. The CDR3 reads CASSDSAVNYGYTF. The CDR3 DNA is TGTGCCAGCAGCGACTCCGCGGTTAACTATGGCTACACCTTC.